This TCR beta chain was recovered during a study of regulatory T cells in long-lasting Graves disease. Time point noted: newly diagnosed GD, antithyroid drugs for less than 3 months. Extracted RNA from PBMCs served as the source of the TCR library. Recruitment took place at an endocrinology department in Xi'an, China. Trimming cost V 1 base and J 4 bases, with 10 bases left between them. Germline V gives CDR1 MNHEY, CDR2 SVGEGT. The length of the CDR3 is 14 residues. In building TCR beta libraries, iRepertoire HTBI primers were used together with Arm-PCR of CDR3 regions. TCRdb processed the multiplex PCR reads anew with MiXCR; each CDR3 protein has one entry. The table has about 210,000 distinct CDR3 sequences, 15% to 20% seen once. These data were likewise used in another study, on T cells in Graves' hyperthyroidism and ophthalmopathy. Per that paper: Researchers found most expanded thyroid clonotypes above 0.001 in blood as well.

The TCR was taken from a woman aged 25 to 39 with Graves disease. The specimen comprised peripheral blood mononuclear cells (PBMCs), sampled at new diagnosis, from a patient treated with antithyroid drugs. The rearrangement links TRBV6-2 or TRBV6-3 to TRBJ1-1, with D unclear. Here the CDR3 reads CASSYYPGGTEAFF. The CDR3 nucleotides are TGTGCCAGCAGTTACTATCCCGGTGGCACTGAAGCTTTCTTT.